This T cell receptor beta chain was captured in a study of cytomegalovirus exposure and HLA in healthy donors. Study details: Early released data comprised some 91 million unique TCRs from HLA-typed donors.

PCR amplification relied on 60 Vbeta primers (plus 13 Jbeta primers). Assay used: immunoSEQ multiplex PCR; TCRdb lists only in-frame clones, some missing. The sample lists about 200,000 clones, around 86% occurring once. Trimming stripped 0 bases from V and 1 base from J, with 10 bases between. The V gene's germline CDR1 is SGDLS and CDR2 YYNGEE. The CDR3 contains 16 residues. Sequencing was done on a sample of PBMCs. The TCR sequence derives from a man between 25 and 39 years old in good health and CMV-seronegative. The chain recombines TRBV9 with TRBJ2-2, with D possibly being TRBD2 (6 bases). The CDR3: CASSVGSAGNTGELFF. CDR3 in DNA: TGTGCCAGCAGCGTAGGGTCAGCGGGGAACACCGGGGAGCTGTTTTTT.